The rows below give T cell receptor beta chains drawn from one sample of a study of PD-L1 blockade in urothelial cancer. Sequencing was performed with immunoSEQ multiplex PCR; in TCRdb, only in-frame clones are kept and a portion is missing. The sample has tens of thousands of clones, nearly 90% seen once. Sequenced material: PBMCs, taken around atezolizumab (anti-PD-L1) treatment. The receptors stem from a man aged 55-75 years with urothelial cancer. Both conserved end residues are part of each CDR3. D genes are given only for firm matches. Clone size is given for some rows only: seen once, a few or many times, or a class if the clone is expanded.

d_gene: TRBD1; j_gene: TRBJ2-1; v_gene: TRBV6-5; abundance: NA; CDR3nt: TGTGCCAGCAGTTGGACAGGGGCTAAGGAGCAGTTCTTC; CDR3aa: CASSWTGAKEQFF
d_gene: TRBD1; j_gene: TRBJ2-3; v_gene: TRBV10-3; abundance: NA; CDR3nt: TGTGCCATCGGGCTGGGGGACAGGGCCACAGATACGCAGTATTTT; CDR3aa: CAIGLGDRATDTQYF
d_gene: NA; j_gene: TRBJ2-5; v_gene: TRBV4-1; abundance: NA; CDR3nt: TGCGCCAGCAGCCGTATTGAAGGGGCCGGGGGAGAGACCCAGTACTTC; CDR3aa: CASSRIEGAGGETQYF
d_gene: NA; j_gene: TRBJ2-4; v_gene: TRBV7-2; abundance: NA; CDR3nt: TGTGCCAGCAGCCCACTAGACGCCCGGGGGGCCAAAAACATTCAGTACTTC; CDR3aa: CASSPLDARGAKNIQYF
d_gene: NA; j_gene: TRBJ2-1; v_gene: TRBV7-8; abundance: once; CDR3nt: TGTGCCAGCAGCATGGACGACAGGCACAATGAGCAGTTCTTC; CDR3aa: CASSMDDRHNEQFF
d_gene: NA; j_gene: TRBJ1-1; v_gene: TRBV4-3; abundance: NA; CDR3nt: TGCGCCAGCAGCCCAAGACCAGGAGGCACTGAAGCTTTCTTT; CDR3aa: CASSPRPGGTEAFF
d_gene: TRBD1; j_gene: TRBJ1-4; v_gene: TRBV5-4; abundance: NA; CDR3nt: TGTGCCAGCAGCTTGGGGACAGGGGCTGCAACTAATGAAAAACTGTTTTTT; CDR3aa: CASSLGTGAATNEKLFF
d_gene: NA; j_gene: TRBJ1-1; v_gene: TRBV28; abundance: NA; CDR3nt: TGTGCCAGCAGTCCCCCAACAGGGACCACTGAAGCTTTCTTT; CDR3aa: CASSPPTGTTEAFF
d_gene: TRBD2; j_gene: TRBJ2-1; v_gene: TRBV27; abundance: NA; CDR3nt: TGTGCCAGCAGTTCACTAGCGGGAGACTCCTACAATGAGCAGTTCTTC; CDR3aa: CASSSLAGDSYNEQFF
d_gene: NA; j_gene: TRBJ2-2; v_gene: TRBV19; abundance: NA; CDR3nt: TGTGCCAGTAGTATCGCAGGGTTAGACGGGGAGCTGTTTTTT; CDR3aa: CASSIAGLDGELFF
d_gene: TRBD1; j_gene: TRBJ2-7; v_gene: TRBV28; abundance: NA; CDR3nt: TGTGCCAGCAGTGGGGACAGGGGGAGTTACGAGCAGTACTTC; CDR3aa: CASSGDRGSYEQYF
d_gene: TRBD1; j_gene: TRBJ1-5; v_gene: TRBV19; abundance: NA; CDR3nt: TGTGCCAGTAGTATTAGGCCAGAGGGGGCCATTCAGCCCCAGCATTTT; CDR3aa: CASSIRPEGAIQPQHF
d_gene: NA; j_gene: TRBJ1-1; v_gene: TRBV10-3; abundance: NA; CDR3nt: TGTGCCATCAGTGAGTCCCCAGGGATGACAAAAAGTCACACTGAAGCTTTCTTT; CDR3aa: CAISESPGMTKSHTEAFF
d_gene: NA; j_gene: TRBJ1-3; v_gene: TRBV5-6; abundance: NA; CDR3nt: TGTGCCAGCAGCTTAAACCGCGGTGGCTCTGGAAACACCATATATTTT; CDR3aa: CASSLNRGGSGNTIYF
d_gene: NA; j_gene: TRBJ2-1; v_gene: TRBV19; abundance: NA; CDR3nt: TGTGCCAGTAGTAAGGGGCAGGCGAGCTCCTACAATGAGCAGTTCTTC; CDR3aa: CASSKGQASSYNEQFF
d_gene: TRBD2; j_gene: TRBJ2-3; v_gene: TRBV7-8; abundance: NA; CDR3nt: TGTGCCAGCAGCGCCCGACTAGCGGGGGGGCCGTCGGATACGCAGTATTTT; CDR3aa: CASSARLAGGPSDTQYF
d_gene: NA; j_gene: TRBJ2-4; v_gene: TRBV19; abundance: once; CDR3nt: TGTGCCAGTAGTAGTCCGGGGAGGTACATTCAGTACTTC; CDR3aa: CASSSPGRYIQYF